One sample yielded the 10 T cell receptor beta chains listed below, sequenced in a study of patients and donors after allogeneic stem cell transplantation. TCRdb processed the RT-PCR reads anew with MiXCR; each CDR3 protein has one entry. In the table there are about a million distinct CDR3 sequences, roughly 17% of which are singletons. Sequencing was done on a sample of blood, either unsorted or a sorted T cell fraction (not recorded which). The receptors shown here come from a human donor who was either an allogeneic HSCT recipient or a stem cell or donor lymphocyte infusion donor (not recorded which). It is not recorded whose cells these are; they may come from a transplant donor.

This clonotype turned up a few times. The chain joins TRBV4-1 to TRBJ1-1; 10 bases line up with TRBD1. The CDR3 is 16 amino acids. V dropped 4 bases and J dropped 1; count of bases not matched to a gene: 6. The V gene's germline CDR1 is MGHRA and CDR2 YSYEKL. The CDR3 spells CASSPGTGARNTEAFF. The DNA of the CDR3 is TGCGCCAGCAGCCCCGGGACAGGGGCACGGAACACTGAAGCTTTCTTT.

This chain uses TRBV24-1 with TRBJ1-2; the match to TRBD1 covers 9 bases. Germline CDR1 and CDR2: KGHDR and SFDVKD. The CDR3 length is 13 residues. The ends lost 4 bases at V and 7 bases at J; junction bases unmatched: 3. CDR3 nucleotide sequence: TGTGCCACCAGTGAGGGACAGGGTTTTGGCTACACCTTC. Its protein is CATSEGQGFGYTF.

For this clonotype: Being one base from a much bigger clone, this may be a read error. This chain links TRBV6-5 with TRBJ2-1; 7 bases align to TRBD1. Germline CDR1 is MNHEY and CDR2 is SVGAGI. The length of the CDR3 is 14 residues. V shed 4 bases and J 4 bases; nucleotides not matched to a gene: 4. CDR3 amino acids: CASSSGRGYNEQFF. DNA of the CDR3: TGTGCCAGCAGTTCAGGCAGGGGGTACAATGAGCAGTTCTTC.

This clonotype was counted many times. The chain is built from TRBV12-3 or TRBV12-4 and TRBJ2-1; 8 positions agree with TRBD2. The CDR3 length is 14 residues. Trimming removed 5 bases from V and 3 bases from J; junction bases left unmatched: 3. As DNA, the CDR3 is TGTGCCAGCAGTCCGGCGGGGGGCTACAATGAGCAGTTCTTC. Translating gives CASSPAGGYNEQFF.

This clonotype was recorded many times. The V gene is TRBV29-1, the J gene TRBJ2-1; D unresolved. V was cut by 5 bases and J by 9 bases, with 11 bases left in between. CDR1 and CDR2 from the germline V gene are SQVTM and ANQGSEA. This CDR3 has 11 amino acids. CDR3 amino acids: CSVSPDREQFF. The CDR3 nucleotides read TGCAGCGTTTCACCAGATCGTGAGCAGTTCTTC.

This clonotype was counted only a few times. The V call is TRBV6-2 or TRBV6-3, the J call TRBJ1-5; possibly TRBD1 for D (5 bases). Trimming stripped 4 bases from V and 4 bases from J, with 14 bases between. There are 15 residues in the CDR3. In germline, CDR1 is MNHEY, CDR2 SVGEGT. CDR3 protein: CASSFLARENQPQHF. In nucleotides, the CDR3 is TGTGCCAGCAGTTTTTTAGCCAGGGAAAATCAGCCCCAGCATTTT.

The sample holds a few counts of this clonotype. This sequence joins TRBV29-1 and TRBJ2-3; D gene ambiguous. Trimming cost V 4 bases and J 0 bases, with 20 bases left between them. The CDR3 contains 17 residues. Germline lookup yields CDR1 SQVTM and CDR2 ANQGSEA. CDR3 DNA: TGCAGCGTTGTGGTTCAACGGAGTACATCTAGCACAGATACGCAGTATTTT. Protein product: CSVVVQRSTSSTDTQYF.

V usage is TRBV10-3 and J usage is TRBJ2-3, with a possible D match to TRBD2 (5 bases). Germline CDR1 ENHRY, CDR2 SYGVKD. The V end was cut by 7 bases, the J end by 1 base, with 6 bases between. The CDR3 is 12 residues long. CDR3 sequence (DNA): TGTGCCATCATGGAGGGCACAGATACGCAGTATTTT. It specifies CAIMEGTDTQYF.

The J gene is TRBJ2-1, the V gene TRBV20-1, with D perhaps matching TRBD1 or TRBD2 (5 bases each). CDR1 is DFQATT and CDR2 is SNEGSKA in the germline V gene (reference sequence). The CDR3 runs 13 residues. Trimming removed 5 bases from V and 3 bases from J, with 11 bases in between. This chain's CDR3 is CSASGTIYNEQFF. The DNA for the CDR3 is TGCAGTGCTTCCGGGACCATCTACAATGAGCAGTTCTTC.

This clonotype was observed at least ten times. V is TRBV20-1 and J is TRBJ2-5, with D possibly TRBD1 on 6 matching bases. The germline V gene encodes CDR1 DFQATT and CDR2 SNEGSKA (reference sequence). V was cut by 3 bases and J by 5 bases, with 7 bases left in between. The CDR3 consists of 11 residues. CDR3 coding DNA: TGCAGTGCTAGGAGGGGGGAGACCCAGTACTTC. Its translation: CSARRGETQYF.